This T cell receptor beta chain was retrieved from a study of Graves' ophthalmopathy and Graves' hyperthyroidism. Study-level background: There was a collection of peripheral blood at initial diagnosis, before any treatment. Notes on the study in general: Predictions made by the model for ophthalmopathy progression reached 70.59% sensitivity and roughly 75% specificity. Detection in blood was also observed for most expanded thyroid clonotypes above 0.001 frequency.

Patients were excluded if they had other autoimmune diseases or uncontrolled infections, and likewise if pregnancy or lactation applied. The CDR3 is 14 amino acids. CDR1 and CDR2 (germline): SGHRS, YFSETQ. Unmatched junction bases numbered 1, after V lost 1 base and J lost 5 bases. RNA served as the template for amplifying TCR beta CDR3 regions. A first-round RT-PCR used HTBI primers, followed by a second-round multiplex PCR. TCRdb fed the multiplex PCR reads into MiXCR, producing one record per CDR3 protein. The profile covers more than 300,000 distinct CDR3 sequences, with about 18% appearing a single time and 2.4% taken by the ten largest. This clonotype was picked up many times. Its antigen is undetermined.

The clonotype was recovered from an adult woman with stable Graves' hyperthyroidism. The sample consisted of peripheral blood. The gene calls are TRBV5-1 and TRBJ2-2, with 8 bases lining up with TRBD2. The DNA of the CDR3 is TGCGCCAGCAGCTTGCGGGAGGGGACCGGGGAGCTGTTTTTT. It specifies CASSLREGTGELFF.